This entry lists 8 T cell receptor beta chains sequenced from one sample in a study of tumor-infiltrating lymphocytes in primary liver carcinoma. RNA isolated from unsorted whole blood supplied the blood RNA, with germline DNA also extracted. TCR beta cDNA was made from 500 ng total RNA with a constant-region primer. Slightly modified ARM-PCR with three nested multiplex PCR rounds yielded TCR beta libraries. The two initial PCR rounds, around 10 cycles each, used TRBV1-TRBV30 forward and C-beta reverse primers. TCRdb re-called the multiplex PCR reads with MiXCR, one entry per CDR3 protein. The table includes about 180,000 distinct CDR3 sequences, about 60% detected once. The sample was peripheral blood. All receptors derive from a middle-aged man with primary liver carcinoma and hepatitis B virus infection.

The V call is TRBV2, the J call TRBJ2-1; TRBD2 matches 13 bases. With 6 bases clipped from V and 3 bases from J, the junction kept 2 bases outside the gene matches. Looked up from germline, CDR1 is SNHLY and CDR2 is FYNNEI. The CDR3 length is 15 residues. The CDR3 DNA reads TGTGCCAGCAGCCGGACTAGCGGGAGCTACAATGAGCAGTTCTTC. Translation: CASSRTSGSYNEQFF.

Concerning this clonotype itself: Since no conserved phenylalanine or tryptophan closes the CDR3, a read error is the likely cause. This chain connects TRBV6-6 to TRBJ2-3; 16 bases map to TRBD2. Germline V gives CDR1 MNHNY, CDR2 SVGAGI (reference sequence). The junction had 21 bases not matched to a gene; V was cut back by 2 bases and J by 10 bases. The CDR3 is 21 amino acids. As DNA, the CDR3 is TGTGCCAGCAGTTACCCGGCGGTGGGGACTAGCGGGAGGGCCGGCTTGAATTCGCAGTATCTT. This codes for CASSYPAVGTSGRAGLNSQYL.

This clonotype has just one count. This chain links TRBV11-2 with TRBJ1-1; D uncertain. V lost 3 bases and J lost 5, with 19 bases in between. Germline-derived CDR1 and CDR2 are SGHAT and FQNNGV. The CDR3 totals 16 residues. CDR3 bases: TGTGCCAGCAGCTTTTCGTTACCAGGCTTGAGGACTGAAGCTTTCTTT. It codes for CASSFSLPGLRTEAFF.

Of note for this clonotype: Mismatch with germline at one junction end may stem from a read error. This sequence joins TRBV6-5 and TRBJ2-3, with D possibly TRBD2 on 6 matching bases. The CDR3 loop spans 15 amino acids. Germline CDR1 is MNHEY and CDR2 is SVGAGI. CDR3 DNA sequence: TGTGCCAGCAGTCGAGGCGGGGCTGACACAGATACGCAATATTTT. Translated: CASSRGGADTDTQYF.

This clonotype showed up many times. The V call is TRBV11-2, the J call TRBJ2-7; D not certain. In germline, CDR1 is SGHAT, CDR2 FQNNGV. The CDR3 consists of 14 residues. Trimming took 1 base from V and 1 from J, leaving 8 bases between them. The chain's CDR3 is CASSLGELSYEQYF. CDR3 coding DNA: TGTGCCAGCAGCTTAGGGGAACTATCCTACGAGCAGTACTTC.

The V call is TRBV4-1, the J call TRBJ2-4; the match to TRBD2 covers 9 bases. Germline CDR1 and CDR2: MGHRA and YSYEKL. Trimming at V came to 0 bases and at J to 3 bases, leaving 6 bases not matched to a gene. This CDR3 spans 17 amino acids. CDR3 amino acids: CASSQEGSGSGKNIQYF. The CDR3 DNA is TGCGCCAGCAGCCAAGAGGGTAGCGGGAGCGGCAAAAACATTCAGTACTTC.

The rearrangement links TRBV28 to TRBJ1-5; D is uncertain. This CDR3 comprises 12 residues. The germline V gene has CDR1 MDHEN and CDR2 SYDVKM. The ends were cut back, 10 bases at V and 3 bases at J, with 10 bases in the middle. CDR3: CATGSYNQPQHF. CDR3 nucleotides: TGTGCCACCGGGAGTTACAATCAGCCCCAGCATTTT. Variable domain in full (rest from reference TRBV28 and TRBJ1-5): DVKVTQSSRYLVKRTGEKVFLECVQDMDHENMFWYRQDPGLGLRLIYFSYDVKMKEKGDIPEGYSVSREKKERFSLILESASTNQTSMYLCATGSYNQPQHFGDGTRLSIL.

V gene TRBV2 combines with J gene TRBJ1-4, with D unresolved. Trimming shortened V by 7 bases and J by 0 bases, and 9 bases separated the two germline ends. Germline-derived CDR1 and CDR2 are SNHLY and FYNNEI. The CDR3 consists of 14 residues. DNA for the CDR3: TGTGCCAGCACCGAAGGGCCAACTAATGAAAAACTGTTTTTT. Amino acid sequence: CASTEGPTNEKLFF.